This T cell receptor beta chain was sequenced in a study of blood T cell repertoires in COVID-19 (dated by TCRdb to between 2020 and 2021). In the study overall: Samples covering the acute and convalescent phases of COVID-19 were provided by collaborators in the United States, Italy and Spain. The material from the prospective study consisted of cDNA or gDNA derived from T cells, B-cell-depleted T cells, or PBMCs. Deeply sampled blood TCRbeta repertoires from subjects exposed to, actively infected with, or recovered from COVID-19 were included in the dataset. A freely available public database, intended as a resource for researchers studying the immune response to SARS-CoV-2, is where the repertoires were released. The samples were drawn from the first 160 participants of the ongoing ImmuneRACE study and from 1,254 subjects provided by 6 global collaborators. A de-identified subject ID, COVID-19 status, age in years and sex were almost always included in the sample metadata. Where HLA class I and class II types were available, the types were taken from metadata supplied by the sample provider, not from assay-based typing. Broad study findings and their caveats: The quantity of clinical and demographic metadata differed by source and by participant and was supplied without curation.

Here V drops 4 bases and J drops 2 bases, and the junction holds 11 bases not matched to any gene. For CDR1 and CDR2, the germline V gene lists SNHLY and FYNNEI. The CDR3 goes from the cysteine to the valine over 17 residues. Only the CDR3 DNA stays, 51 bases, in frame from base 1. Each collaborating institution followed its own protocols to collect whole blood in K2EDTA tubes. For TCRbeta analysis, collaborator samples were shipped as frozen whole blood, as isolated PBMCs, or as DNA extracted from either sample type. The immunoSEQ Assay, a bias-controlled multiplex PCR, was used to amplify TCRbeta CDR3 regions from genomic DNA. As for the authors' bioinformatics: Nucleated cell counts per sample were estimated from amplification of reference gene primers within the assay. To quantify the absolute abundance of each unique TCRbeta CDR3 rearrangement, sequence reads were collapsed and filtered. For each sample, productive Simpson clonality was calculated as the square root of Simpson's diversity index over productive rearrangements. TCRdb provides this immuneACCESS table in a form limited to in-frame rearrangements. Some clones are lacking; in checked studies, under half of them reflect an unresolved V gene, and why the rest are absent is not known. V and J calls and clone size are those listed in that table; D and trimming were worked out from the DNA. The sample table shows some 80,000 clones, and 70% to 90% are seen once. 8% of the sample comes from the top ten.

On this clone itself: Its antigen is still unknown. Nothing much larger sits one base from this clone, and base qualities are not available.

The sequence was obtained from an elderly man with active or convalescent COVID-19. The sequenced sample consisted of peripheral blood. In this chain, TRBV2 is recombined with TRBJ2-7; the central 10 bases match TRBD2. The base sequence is TGTGCCAGCAGTGGAAGGGGACTGAGCGGGAGGGCCTACGAGCAGTACGTC. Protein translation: CASSGRGLSGRAYEQYV.